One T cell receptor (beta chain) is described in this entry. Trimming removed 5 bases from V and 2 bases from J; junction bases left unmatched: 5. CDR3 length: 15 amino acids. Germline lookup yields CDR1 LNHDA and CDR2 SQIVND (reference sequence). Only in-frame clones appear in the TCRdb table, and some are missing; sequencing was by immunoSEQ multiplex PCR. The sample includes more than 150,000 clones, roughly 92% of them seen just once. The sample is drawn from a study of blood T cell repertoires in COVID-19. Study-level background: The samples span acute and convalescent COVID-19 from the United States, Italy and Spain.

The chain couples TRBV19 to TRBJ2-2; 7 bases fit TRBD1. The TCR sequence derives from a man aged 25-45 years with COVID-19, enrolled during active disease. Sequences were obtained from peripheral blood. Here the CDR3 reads CASSYRQGNTGELFF. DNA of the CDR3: TGTGCCAGTAGTTACCGACAGGGAAACACCGGGGAGCTGTTTTTT.